This TCR beta chain was sequenced in a study of blood T cell repertoires in COVID-19. Using immunoSEQ multiplex PCR, the repertoire was profiled, and TCRdb retains in-frame clones only, with some absent. The sample contains 25,000 to 35,000 clones, over 75% of which appear only once. This CDR3 has 10 amino acids. V gave up 6 bases and J gave up 4 bases, with 3 bases separating them. V is TRBV12-3 or TRBV12-4 and J is TRBJ1-2, with D unclear. Sequenced material: peripheral blood. This receptor was identified in a man in his 70s with active COVID-19. CDR3 loop: CASRLYGYTF. CDR3 nucleotides: TGTGCCAGCAGACTCTATGGCTACACCTTC.